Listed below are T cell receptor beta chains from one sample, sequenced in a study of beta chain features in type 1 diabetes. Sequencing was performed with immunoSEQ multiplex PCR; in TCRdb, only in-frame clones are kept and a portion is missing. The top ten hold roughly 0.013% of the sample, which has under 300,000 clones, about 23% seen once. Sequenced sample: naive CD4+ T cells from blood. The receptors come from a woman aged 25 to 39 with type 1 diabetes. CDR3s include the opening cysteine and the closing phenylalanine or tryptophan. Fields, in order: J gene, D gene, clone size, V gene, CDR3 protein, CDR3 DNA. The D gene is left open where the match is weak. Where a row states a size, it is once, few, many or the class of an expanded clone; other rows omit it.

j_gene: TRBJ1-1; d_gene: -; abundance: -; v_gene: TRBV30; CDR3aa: CAWSGVTSRGTEAFF; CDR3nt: TGTGCCTGGAGTGGGGTAACCTCAAGAGGGACTGAAGCTTTCTTT
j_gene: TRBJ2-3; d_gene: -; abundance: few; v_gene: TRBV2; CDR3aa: CASSERQGITDTQYF; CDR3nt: TGTGCCAGCAGTGAAAGGCAGGGCATCACAGATACGCAGTATTTT
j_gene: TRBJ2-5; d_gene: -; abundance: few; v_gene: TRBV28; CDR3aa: CASSLAQGGYGTQYF; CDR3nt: TGTGCCAGCAGCCTCGCTCAGGGGGGATATGGGACCCAGTACTTC
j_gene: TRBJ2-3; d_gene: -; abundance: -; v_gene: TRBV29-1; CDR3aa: CSVEGAVTDTQYF; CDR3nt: TGCAGCGTTGAAGGAGCTGTCACAGATACGCAGTATTTT
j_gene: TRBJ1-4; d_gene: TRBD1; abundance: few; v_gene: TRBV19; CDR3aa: CASSHRGVREKLFF; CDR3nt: TGTGCCAGTAGTCACAGGGGGGTTCGTGAAAAACTGTTTTTT
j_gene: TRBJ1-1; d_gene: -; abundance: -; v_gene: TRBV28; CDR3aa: CASSPPGQLNTEAFF; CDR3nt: TGTGCCAGCAGTCCCCCCGGACAGCTGAACACTGAAGCTTTCTTT
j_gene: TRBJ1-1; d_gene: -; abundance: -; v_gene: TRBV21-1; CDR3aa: CASSNYEAFF; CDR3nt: TGTGCCAGCAGCAACTATGAAGCTTTCTTT
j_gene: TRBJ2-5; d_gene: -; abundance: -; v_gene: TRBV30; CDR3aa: CAWSVYTGFQETQYF; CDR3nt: TGTGCCTGGAGTGTATATACAGGGTTCCAAGAGACCCAGTACTTC
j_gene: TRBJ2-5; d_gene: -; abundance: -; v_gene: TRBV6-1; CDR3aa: CASRPGNGETQYF; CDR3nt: TGTGCCAGCAGACCGGGAAACGGGGAGACCCAGTACTTC
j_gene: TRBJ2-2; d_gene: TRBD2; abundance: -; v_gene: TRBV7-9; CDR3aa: CASSLGLAGPGELFF; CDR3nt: TGTGCCAGCAGCTTAGGACTAGCGGGACCCGGGGAGCTGTTTTTT
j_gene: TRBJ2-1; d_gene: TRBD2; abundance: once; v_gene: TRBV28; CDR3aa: CASSLISAGETYNEQFF; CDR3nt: TGTGCCAGCAGTTTAATTTCAGCGGGAGAAACCTACAATGAGCAGTTCTTC
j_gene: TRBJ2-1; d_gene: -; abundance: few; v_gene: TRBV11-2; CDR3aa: CASSLTPDSYNEQFF; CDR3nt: TGTGCCAGCAGCTTAACTCCCGACTCCTACAATGAGCAGTTCTTC
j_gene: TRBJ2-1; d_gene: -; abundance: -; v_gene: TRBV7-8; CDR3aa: CASSLAYRSDYNEQFF; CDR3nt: TGTGCCAGCAGCTTAGCGTACAGGTCGGACTACAATGAGCAGTTCTTC
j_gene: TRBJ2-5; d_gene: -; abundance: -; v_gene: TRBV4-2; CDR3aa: CASSQGRRETQYF; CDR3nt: TGTGCCAGCAGCCAGGGCCGGAGGGAGACCCAGTACTTC
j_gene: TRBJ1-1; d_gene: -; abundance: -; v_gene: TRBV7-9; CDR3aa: CASSKPQGIGTEAFF; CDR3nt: TGTGCCAGCAGCAAACCGCAGGGAATTGGCACTGAAGCTTTCTTT
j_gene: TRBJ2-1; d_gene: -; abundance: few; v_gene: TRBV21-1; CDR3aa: CARDRLHEQFF; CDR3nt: TGTGCCAGGGACAGGCTCCATGAGCAGTTCTTC
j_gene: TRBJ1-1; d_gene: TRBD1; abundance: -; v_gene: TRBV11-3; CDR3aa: CASRPDRENTEAFF; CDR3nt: TGTGCCAGCAGACCTGACAGGGAGAACACTGAAGCTTTCTTT
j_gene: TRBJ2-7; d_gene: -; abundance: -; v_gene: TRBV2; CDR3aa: CASRPTYEQYF; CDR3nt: TGTGCCAGCAGGCCTACCTACGAGCAGTACTTC
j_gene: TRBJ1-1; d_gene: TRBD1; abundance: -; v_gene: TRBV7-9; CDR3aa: CASSPRGTGSTEAFF; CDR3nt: TGTGCCAGCAGCCCCCGAGGGACAGGGAGCACTGAAGCTTTCTTT
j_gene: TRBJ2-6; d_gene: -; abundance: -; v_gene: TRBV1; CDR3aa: CTSSRDNSGANVLTF; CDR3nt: TGCACCAGCAGCCGGGACAATTCTGGGGCCAACGTCCTGACTTTC
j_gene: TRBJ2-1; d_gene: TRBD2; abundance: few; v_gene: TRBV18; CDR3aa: CASSPGLAGNNEQFF; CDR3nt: TGTGCCAGCTCACCGGGACTAGCGGGTAACAATGAGCAGTTCTTC
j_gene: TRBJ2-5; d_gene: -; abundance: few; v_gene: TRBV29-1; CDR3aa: CSVVGLQETQYF; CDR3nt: TGCAGCGTTGTTGGACTGCAAGAGACCCAGTACTTC
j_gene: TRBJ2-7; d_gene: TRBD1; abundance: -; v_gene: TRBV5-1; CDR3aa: CASSPYYQGDEQYF; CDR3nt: TGCGCCAGCAGCCCTTACTACCAGGGGGACGAGCAGTACTTC
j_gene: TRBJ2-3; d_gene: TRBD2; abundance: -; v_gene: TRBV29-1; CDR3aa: CSVFGTSGSDTQYF; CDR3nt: TGCAGCGTTTTTGGGACTAGCGGGAGCGATACGCAGTATTTT
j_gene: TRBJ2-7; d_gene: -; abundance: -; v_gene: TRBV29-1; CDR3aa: CSVEGSRAYEQYF; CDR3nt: TGCAGCGTTGAAGGGTCCAGGGCCTACGAGCAGTACTTC
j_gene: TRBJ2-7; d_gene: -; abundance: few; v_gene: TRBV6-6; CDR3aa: CASSLTLYEQYF; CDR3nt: TGTGCCAGCAGTTTGACACTTTACGAGCAGTACTTC
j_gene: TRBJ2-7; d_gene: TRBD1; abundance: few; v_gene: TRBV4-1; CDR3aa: CASSPDRAWYEQYF; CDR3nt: TGCGCCAGCAGCCCGGACAGGGCGTGGTACGAGCAGTACTTC
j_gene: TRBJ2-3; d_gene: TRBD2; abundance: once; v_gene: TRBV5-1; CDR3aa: CASRRVAGGPDTQYF; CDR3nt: TGCGCCAGCAGGAGGGTAGCGGGAGGGCCGGATACGCAGTATTTT
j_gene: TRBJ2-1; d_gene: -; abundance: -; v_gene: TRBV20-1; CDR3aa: CSASHNNEQFF; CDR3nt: TGCAGTGCCTCCCACAACAATGAGCAGTTCTTC
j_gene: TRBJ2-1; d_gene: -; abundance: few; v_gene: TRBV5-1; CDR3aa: CASSLAGGSFWTEQFF; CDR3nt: TGCGCCAGCAGCTTGGCCGGAGGGAGTTTTTGGACTGAGCAGTTCTTC
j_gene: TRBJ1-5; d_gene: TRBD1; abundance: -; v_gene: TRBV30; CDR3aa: CAWSSTGGHQPQHF; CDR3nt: TGTGCCTGGAGTAGTACAGGGGGCCATCAGCCCCAGCATTTT
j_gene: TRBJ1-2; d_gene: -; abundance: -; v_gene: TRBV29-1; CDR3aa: CSVAMTGFLGYTF; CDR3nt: TGCAGCGTTGCGATGACGGGTTTCCTTGGCTACACCTTC
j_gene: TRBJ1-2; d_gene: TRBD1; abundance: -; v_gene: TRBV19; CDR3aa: CASTTGDGNYGYTF; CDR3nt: TGTGCCAGTACAACAGGGGACGGTAACTATGGCTACACCTTC
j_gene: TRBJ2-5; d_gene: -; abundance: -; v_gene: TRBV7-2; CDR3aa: CASSQPRDKETQYF; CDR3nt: TGTGCCAGCAGCCAGCCCCGAGACAAAGAGACCCAGTACTTC
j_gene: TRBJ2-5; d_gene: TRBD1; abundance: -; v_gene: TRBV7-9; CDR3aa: CASSLAGQGFIETQYF; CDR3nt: TGTGCCAGCAGCTTAGCCGGACAGGGGTTCATAGAGACCCAGTACTTC
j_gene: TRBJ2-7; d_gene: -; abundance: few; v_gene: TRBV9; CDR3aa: CASSGGTGKNRYEQYF; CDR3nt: TGTGCCAGCAGCGGTGGAACAGGGAAAAATCGCTACGAGCAGTACTTC
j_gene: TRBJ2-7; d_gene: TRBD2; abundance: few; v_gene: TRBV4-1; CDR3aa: CASSHGDYSYEQYF; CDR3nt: TGCGCCAGCAGCCATGGGGACTACTCCTACGAGCAGTACTTC
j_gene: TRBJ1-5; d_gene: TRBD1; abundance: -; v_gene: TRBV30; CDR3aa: CAWSVQGIPFQHF; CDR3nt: TGTGCCTGGAGTGTACAGGGGATCCCCTTCCAGCATTTT
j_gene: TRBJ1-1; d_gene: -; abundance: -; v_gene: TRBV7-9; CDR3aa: CASSAASIF; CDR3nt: TGTGCCAGCAGCGCCGCGTCGATTTTT
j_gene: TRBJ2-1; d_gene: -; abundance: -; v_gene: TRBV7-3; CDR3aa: CASSHGSRNGDEQFF; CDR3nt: TGTGCCAGCAGCCACGGCAGTAGAAACGGAGATGAGCAGTTCTTC
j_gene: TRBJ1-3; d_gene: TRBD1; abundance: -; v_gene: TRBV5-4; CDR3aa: CASSPGQGFGNTIYF; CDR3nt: TGTGCCAGCAGCCCGGGACAGGGGTTTGGAAACACCATATATTTT